Shown below are 4 T cell receptor beta chains from a single sample sequenced in a study of cytomegalovirus exposure and HLA in healthy donors. PCR was performed using 60 Vbeta and 13 Jbeta primers. Measured with immunoSEQ multiplex PCR; TCRdb has only the in-frame clones, and not every one. In the table there are about 180,000 clones, 76% of which are singletons. Sequenced material: PBMCs. The receptors originated from a man younger than 35 in good health and CMV-seronegative.

The chain uses TRBV6-1 and TRBJ1-1, with D tentatively TRBD1 (6 bases). CDR1 is MNHNS and CDR2 is SASEGT in the germline V gene. V was pared by 3 bases and J by 7 bases, with 18 bases between. The CDR3 sequence is 15 residues long. The CDR3 loop is CASSESPRGAVEAFF. In DNA form, the CDR3 reads TGTGCCAGCAGTGAGAGCCCTCGGGGGGCCGTTGAAGCTTTCTTT.

J is TRBJ2-1 and V is TRBV9; 11 bases agree with TRBD2. The CDR3 spans 16 residues. Germline CDR1 is SGDLS and CDR2 is YYNGEE. The V segment lost 4 bases and the J segment 8 bases; nucleotides outside the gene matches: 11. The CDR3 DNA reads as TGTGCCAGCAGCCTTCGGACTAGCGGGTTTGTAGATGAGCAGTTCTTC. Translation: CASSLRTSGFVDEQFF.

V gene TRBV4-1 combines with J gene TRBJ2-3, with 12 nucleotides matching TRBD2. The CDR3 covers 20 residues. With 0 bases clipped from V and 4 bases from J, the junction kept 14 bases outside the gene matches. CDR1 is MGHRA and CDR2 is YSYEKL in the germline V gene. CDR3 in DNA: TGCGCCAGCAGCCAAGATCTTATTGGGCCCGGACTAGCGGGACCAGATACGCAGTATTTT. It encodes CASSQDLIGPGLAGPDTQYF.

The V call is TRBV28, the J call TRBJ1-1; no reliable D call. Trimming took 10 bases from V and 3 from J, leaving 12 bases between them. Per the germline V gene, CDR1 is MDHEN and CDR2 is SYDVKM. This CDR3 is 12 amino acids long. The CDR3 is CAIRFGDTEAFF. CDR3 nucleotides: TGTGCCATCCGGTTCGGGGACACTGAAGCTTTCTTT.